This T cell receptor beta chain was profiled in a study of metastatic and nonmetastatic thyroid tumors. In the source study's methods: Using the CDR3 differences seen across clinicopathological groups, the authors built a distant-metastasis classifier for papillary thyroid cancer, which was meant to discriminate distant-metastatic patients. Through MiXCR, TCRdb re-clonotyped the PCR reads. TCRdb's processing, not the authors', yielded these V and J calls. Altogether roughly 90,000 clones are present, 15% being singletons, with the ten largest covering roughly 4%. None of the patients had undergone any treatment ahead of thyroid surgery. Only one count was recorded for this clone. The sample consisted of blood. This TCR was recovered from a female donor with papillary thyroid cancer or a benign thyroid nodule (not recorded which). Some clones in this sample may be carry-over from other donors' samples.

The CDR3 bases are TGTGCCAGCAGCCTAAGACTAGCGGGGACGGTCCACAATGAGCAGTTCTTC. Its protein is CASSLRLAGTVHNEQFF. The chain employs TRBV11-2 and TRBJ2-1, with 11 bases lining up with TRBD2. J gave up 5 bases and V 5 bases, and 11 bases lay outside the gene matches. Germline CDR1 SGHAT, CDR2 FQNNGV. The CDR3 runs to 17 residues. The full variable domain, completed using reference TRBV11-2 and TRBJ2-1, is EAGVAQSPRYKIIEKRQSVAFWCNPISGHATLYWYQQILGQGPKLLIQFQNNGVVDDSQLPKDRFSAERLKGVDSTLKIQPAKLEDSAVYLCASSLRLAGTVHNEQFFGPGTRLTVL.